This TCR beta chain was recovered during a study of glioma-infiltrating T cells after dendritic cell vaccination. Libraries were prepared by immunoSEQ multiplex PCR; TCRdb keeps only in-frame clonotypes and omits some of them. The data contain some 100,000 clones, 85% to 90% of them singletons. V was trimmed by 1 base and J by 5 bases, leaving 15 bases between them. The CDR3 covers 17 residues. CDR1 and CDR2 (germline): MGHRA, YSYEKL. The material was blood, obtained before dendritic cell vaccination. The chain joins TRBV4-1 to TRBJ1-6; weak D call: TRBD1 (6 bases). The sequence was collected from a human donor with glioblastoma. CDR3 bases: TGCGCCAGCAGCCAAGGACCTATAGGGGGAGATAATTCACCCCTCCACTTT. Translated: CASSQGPIGGDNSPLHF.